This is a list of T cell receptor beta chains from one sample in a study of Ad26.COV2.S vaccination and SARS-CoV-2 variants. Method: immunoSEQ multiplex PCR; TCRdb's copy keeps in-frame clones and lacks some. This repertoire shows about half a million clones, about nine tenths found once; its top ten account for 1.5% to 2%. The source material was peripheral blood, sampled in a trial of Ad26.COV2.S vaccine versus placebo. These receptors all come from a person aged 18 to 59 who received the Ad26.COV2.S COVID-19 vaccine or a placebo. Both conserved end residues are part of each CDR3. Fields, in order: J gene, V gene, clone size, D gene, CDR3 DNA, CDR3 protein. A D gene is named only where the DNA matches it firmly. Only some rows state a clone size, as once, few, many or a class for expanded clones.

TRBJ2-3 | TRBV7-9 | - | TRBD1 | TGTGCCAGCAGCTTAGCTGGGACAGGGGTCACAGATACGCAGTATTTT | CASSLAGTGVTDTQYF
TRBJ1-1 | TRBV19 | - | - | TGTGCCAGTAGTATAGATTTTCACCAAGACAAACTGAACACTGAAGCTTTCTTT | CASSIDFHQDKLNTEAFF
TRBJ2-3 | TRBV6-1 | - | - | TGTGCCAGCAGTGATATCACGGGACAACTCCTCCATACGCAGTATTTT | CASSDITGQLLHTQYF
TRBJ2-3 | TRBV19 | - | TRBD2 | TGTGCCAGTAGTAGACTAGCGGGAGTGGTAGATACGCAGTATTTT | CASSRLAGVVDTQYF
TRBJ2-7 | TRBV5-1 | - | - | TGCGCCAGCAGCCTAAGACAGGAATACTACGAGCAGTACTTC | CASSLRQEYYEQYF
TRBJ1-3 | TRBV3-1/TRBV3-2 | - | - | TGTGCCAGCAGCCAACCAGGGGGAAACACCATATATTTT | CASSQPGGNTIYF
TRBJ1-1 | TRBV10-3 | - | - | TGTGCCATCAAGAATCAGGAGAACACTGAAGCTTTCTTT | CAIKNQENTEAFF
TRBJ2-7 | TRBV11-2 | - | - | TGTGCCAGCAGCTTAGTAGGGGATTCCTACGAGCAGTACTTC | CASSLVGDSYEQYF
TRBJ1-2 | TRBV4-3 | - | - | TGCGCCAGCAGCCAAGTTAACAGAGCCCCTGGCTATGGCTACACCTTC | CASSQVNRAPGYGYTF
TRBJ1-1 | TRBV6-6 | - | - | TGTGCCAGCAGTTACGAGGCAGCCTCTCTGAACACTGAAGCTTTCTTT | CASSYEAASLNTEAFF
TRBJ1-2 | TRBV9 | - | - | TGTGCCAGCGCGCGGAGGGACAATAACTATGGCTACACCTTC | CASARRDNNYGYTF
TRBJ2-2 | TRBV7-7 | few | TRBD2 | TGTGCTAGCAGCTTAGAGGCGGGAGATGTGGCCGGGGAGCTGTTTTTT | CASSLEAGDVAGELFF
TRBJ1-6 | TRBV30 | - | TRBD1 | TGTGCCTGGAGTTTAGGGCAGGGGGATTCACCCCTCCACTTT | CAWSLGQGDSPLHF
TRBJ1-2 | TRBV18 | - | - | TGTGCCAGCTCACCAGTGGGGGCTAACTATGGCTACACCTTC | CASSPVGANYGYTF
TRBJ2-5 | TRBV7-9 | once | - | TGTGCCAGCAGCTACGGCAGGGGAATGGAGACCCAGTACTTC | CASSYGRGMETQYF
TRBJ2-1 | TRBV5-1 | - | TRBD2 | TGCGCCAGCAGCTTCGCGAGCGGGGCTTCCTACAATGAGCAGTTCTTC | CASSFASGASYNEQFF
TRBJ2-7 | TRBV10-1 | - | - | TGCGCCAGCAGTGAGGCGAGCTCCTACGAGCAGTACTTC | CASSEASSYEQYF
TRBJ1-5 | TRBV19 | - | TRBD1 | TGTGCCAGTAGTATAGACGCACAGGGGGGTCGTGGGGCCAATCAGCCCCAGCATTTT | CASSIDAQGGRGANQPQHF
TRBJ1-5 | TRBV5-1 | - | TRBD1 | TGCGCCAGCAGCCCAGACAGGGGGCAAGGGCCCCAGCATTTT | CASSPDRGQGPQHF
TRBJ2-3 | TRBV27 | - | TRBD2 | TGTGCCAGCAATAGCGGGATCGGTCTACTAAGGGATACGCAGTATTTT | CASNSGIGLLRDTQYF
TRBJ1-3 | TRBV6-5 | - | - | TGTGCCAGCAAAACGACAACCTCTGGAAACACCATATATTTT | CASKTTTSGNTIYF
TRBJ2-3 | TRBV24-1 | once | - | TGTGCCACTCAACACGGAGATACGCAGTATTTT | CATQHGDTQYF
TRBJ2-2 | TRBV18 | - | - | TGTGCCAGCTCGGGTGCCCTGAACACCGGGGAGCTGTTTTTT | CASSGALNTGELFF
TRBJ1-6 | TRBV5-4 | - | - | TGTGCCAGCAGCTTCCGGGCAGGGATTACCATTAATTCACCCCTCCACTTT | CASSFRAGITINSPLHF
TRBJ1-5 | TRBV6-5 | few | - | TGTGCCAGCAGTTGGATAGGGGCGAATCAGCCCCAGCATTTT | CASSWIGANQPQHF
TRBJ2-1 | TRBV11-3 | - | - | TGTGCCAGCAGCTTAGGAGGGGCTACCGATTTGGAGCAGTTCTTC | CASSLGGATDLEQFF
TRBJ1-1 | TRBV7-3 | - | - | TGTGCCAGCAGCACCATGGGAGGGGGCACTGAAGCTTTCTTT | CASSTMGGGTEAFF
TRBJ1-6 | TRBV11-2 | once | - | TGTGCCAGCAGCCCAACGATATTTGGCGTGACACCCCTCCACTTT | CASSPTIFGVTPLHF
TRBJ1-5 | TRBV28 | - | - | TGTGCCAGCAGTTTTCCGGACAGCAAGAATCAGCCCCAGCATTTT | CASSFPDSKNQPQHF
TRBJ2-7 | TRBV18 | - | TRBD1 | TGTGCCAGCTCACCAGGGACAGGGGGCAAATACGAGCAGTACTTC | CASSPGTGGKYEQYF
TRBJ1-1 | TRBV5-1 | - | TRBD1 | TGCGCCAGCAGCGAGGGGACAGGGATGTCGGCTTTCTTT | CASSEGTGMSAFF
TRBJ1-3 | TRBV5-1 | - | - | TGCGCCAGCAGCTTCGGGGGTACTGGAAACACCATATATTTT | CASSFGGTGNTIYF
TRBJ2-4 | TRBV7-2 | - | - | TGTGCCAGCAGCACGGGCAAAAACATTCAGTACTTC | CASSTGKNIQYF
TRBJ1-1 | TRBV6-1 | few | TRBD1 | TGTGCCAGCAGTGACCTAACAGGGGTGAACACTGAAGCTTTCTTT | CASSDLTGVNTEAFF
TRBJ1-3 | TRBV28 | - | TRBD1 | TGTGCCAGCAGTTTCCCGGACAGGGCCAACACCATATATTTT | CASSFPDRANTIYF
TRBJ1-1 | TRBV19 | - | - | TGTGCCAGTAGTGGGAAGACGGCTATGAACACTGAAGCTTTCTTT | CASSGKTAMNTEAFF
TRBJ1-1 | TRBV7-9 | - | - | TGTGCCAGCAGCTTATCCACGGGAGCGACTGAAGCTTTCTTT | CASSLSTGATEAFF
TRBJ2-3 | TRBV7-9 | - | TRBD1 | TGTGCCAGCAGCTCACCTACGACAGGGGCCGGCACAGATACGCAGTATTTT | CASSSPTTGAGTDTQYF
TRBJ2-5 | TRBV28 | - | TRBD2 | TGTGCCAGCAGTCGGGGCGCGGGAGGGCAAGAGACCCAGTACTTC | CASSRGAGGQETQYF
TRBJ1-2 | TRBV18 | - | TRBD1 | TGTGCCAGCTCACACACTCTCAAGACAGGGGTTCCTGGCTACACCTTC | CASSHTLKTGVPGYTF
TRBJ2-1 | TRBV5-1 | once | - | TGCGCCAGCAGCTTGGAAGGGGAGCAGTTCTTC | CASSLEGEQFF
TRBJ2-4 | TRBV29-1 | - | TRBD2 | TGCAGCGCCGCGGGACTAGGGGGGATAGCCAAAAACATTCAGTACTTC | CSAAGLGGIAKNIQYF
TRBJ1-3 | TRBV7-2 | - | - | TGTGCCAGCAGCCCCGCCCAGGTGGGAAACACCATATATTTT | CASSPAQVGNTIYF
TRBJ2-3 | TRBV7-6 | - | - | TGTGCCAGCAGCTTCAACCGGTTTGGGGAGACGGGGGACACAGATACGCAGTATTTT | CASSFNRFGETGDTDTQYF
TRBJ2-7 | TRBV28 | - | - | TGTGCCAGCAGTCTCCGGGGTGAGGGCTACGAGCAGTACTTC | CASSLRGEGYEQYF
TRBJ2-3 | TRBV7-7 | - | TRBD2 | TGTGCTAGCAGTTTGACTAGCGGGGAGCTTGATACGCAGTATTTT | CASSLTSGELDTQYF
TRBJ2-3 | TRBV5-1 | - | TRBD2 | TGCGCCAGCAGCTTGCCGGTAGCGGGTCCAGATACGCAGTATTTT | CASSLPVAGPDTQYF
TRBJ2-6 | TRBV30 | - | - | TGTGCCTGGAGTCCTTACCCCTACATGCACTCTGGGGCCAACGTCCTGACTTTC | CAWSPYPYMHSGANVLTF